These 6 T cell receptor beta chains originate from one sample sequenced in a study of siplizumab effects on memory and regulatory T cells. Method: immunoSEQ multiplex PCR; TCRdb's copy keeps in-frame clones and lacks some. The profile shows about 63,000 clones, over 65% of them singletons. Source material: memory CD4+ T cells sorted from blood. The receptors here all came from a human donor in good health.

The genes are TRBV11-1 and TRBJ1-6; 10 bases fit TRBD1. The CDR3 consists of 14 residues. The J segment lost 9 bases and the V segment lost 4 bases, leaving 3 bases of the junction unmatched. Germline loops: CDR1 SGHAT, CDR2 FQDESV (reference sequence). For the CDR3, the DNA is TGTGCCAGCAGCTCGACAGGGGGCGTTTCACCCCTCCACTTT. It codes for CASSSTGGVSPLHF. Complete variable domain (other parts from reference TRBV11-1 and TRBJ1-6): EAEVAQSPRYKITEKSQAVAFWCDPISGHATLYWYRQILGQGPELLVQFQDESVVDDSQLPKDRFSAERLKGVDSTLKIQPAELGDSAMYLCASSSTGGVSPLHFGNGTRLTVT.

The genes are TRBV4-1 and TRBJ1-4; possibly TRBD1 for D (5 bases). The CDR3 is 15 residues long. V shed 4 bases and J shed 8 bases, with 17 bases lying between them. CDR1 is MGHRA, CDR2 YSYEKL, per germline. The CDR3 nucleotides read TGCGCCAGCAGCCTGGGACGACTGGCGGGGGAAAAACTGTTTTTT. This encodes CASSLGRLAGEKLFF.

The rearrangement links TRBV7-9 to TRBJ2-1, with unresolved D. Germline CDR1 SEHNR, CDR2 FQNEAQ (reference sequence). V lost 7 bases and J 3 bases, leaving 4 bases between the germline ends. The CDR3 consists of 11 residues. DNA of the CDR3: TGTGCCAGCAACAACTACAATGAGCAGTTCTTC. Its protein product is CASNNYNEQFF. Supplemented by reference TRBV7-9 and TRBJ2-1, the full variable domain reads DTGVSQNPRHKITKRGQNVTFRCDPISEHNRLYWYRQTLGQGPEFLTYFQNEAQLEKSRLLSDRFSAERPKGSFSTLEIQRTEQGDSAMYLCASNNYNEQFFGPGTRLTVL.

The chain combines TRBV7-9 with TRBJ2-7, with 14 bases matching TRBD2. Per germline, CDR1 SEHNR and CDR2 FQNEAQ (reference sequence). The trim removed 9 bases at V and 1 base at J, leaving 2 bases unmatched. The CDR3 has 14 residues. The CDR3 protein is CASGTSGRSYEQYF. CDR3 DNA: TGTGCCAGTGGGACTAGCGGGAGATCCTACGAGCAGTACTTC. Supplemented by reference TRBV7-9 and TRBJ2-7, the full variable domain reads DTGVSQNPRHKITKRGQNVTFRCDPISEHNRLYWYRQTLGQGPEFLTYFQNEAQLEKSRLLSDRFSAERPKGSFSTLEIQRTEQGDSAMYLCASGTSGRSYEQYFGPGTRLTVT.

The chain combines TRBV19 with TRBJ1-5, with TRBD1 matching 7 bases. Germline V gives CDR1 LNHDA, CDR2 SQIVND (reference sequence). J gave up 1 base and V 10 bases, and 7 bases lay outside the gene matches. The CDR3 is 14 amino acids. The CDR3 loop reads CATVDRLSNQPQHF. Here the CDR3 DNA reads TGTGCCACAGTGGACAGGCTAAGCAATCAGCCCCAGCATTTT.

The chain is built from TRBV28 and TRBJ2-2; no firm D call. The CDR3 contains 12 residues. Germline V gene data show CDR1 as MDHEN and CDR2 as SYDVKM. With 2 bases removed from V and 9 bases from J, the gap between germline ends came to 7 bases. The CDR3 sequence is CASSLGRRELFF. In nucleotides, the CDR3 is TGTGCCAGCAGTTTAGGTCGCCGGGAGCTGTTTTTT.